Given below is one TCR beta chain in context. This clone was observed once. Its antigen is currently not known. Base quality data are lacking; no much larger clone is found one base away. V is cut by 0 bases and J by 4 bases, and the space between the germline ends is 10 bases. Including the terminal cysteine and phenylalanine, the CDR3 comprises 15 residues. CDR3 DNA only is kept here, 45 bases in frame from base 1. The germline V gene supplies CDR1 MGHRA and CDR2 YSYEKL. The cohort consisted of 666 healthy bone marrow donors. At the time of sampling, every cohort member was nominally healthy, though immune exposures that went unrecorded were likely present. The donor tested CMV seronegative, placing the donor among the 350 to 400 seronegative members of the cohort. A peripheral blood sample was collected from each donor, and TCR beta sequencing was performed on peripheral blood mononuclear cells. The Qiagen DNeasy Blood Extraction Kit was used to extract genomic DNA from the blood cell samples.

The record originates from a study of cytomegalovirus exposure and HLA in healthy donors listed by TCRdb under 2017. Describing the broader study: An earlier analysis of 587 of the donors reported around 280 Gb of sequence data and around 110 million unique TCR beta sequences obtained from about 200 million T cells. Around 330 gigabases of sequencing data and 70 million to 100 million unique TCR sequences made up an early release that covered approximately 700 HLA-typed donors. Of the roughly 400 genotyped donors, approximately 80% were placed in the genetic ancestry cluster associated with self-reported Caucasian donors. The study aimed to test whether signatures of past pathogen exposure could be identified by cataloging public T cell receptors. Using immunosequencing, the study profiled T cell repertoires from 640 or so subjects and related those repertoires to cytomegalovirus serostatus. In addition to the first cohort of 650 to 800 subjects, a separate validation cohort of 120 different subjects was used. To predict cytomegalovirus infection status, the study combined high-throughput TCR immunosequencing, statistical association of individual TCRs with disease status, and machine learning. A later analysis re-analyzed previously published TCR beta repertoires from roughly 600 donors and added high-resolution HLA genotyping to study TCR occurrence patterns. Rather than using new phenotypic data, the later analysis identified candidate immune exposures from TCR beta sequences and from how often those sequences occurred across donors. In an earlier analysis of 500 to 650 of the donors, high-throughput TCR beta sequencing was used to judge whether each TCR beta V gene segment behaved as functional or pseudogenic. Donor age, sex, ethnicity and CMV serostatus were collected together with the repertoire data. In a later genetic analysis, genome-wide SNP genotypes for 398 of the 666 donors were used, and that subset was treated as a discovery cohort. All discovery cohort repertoires had been generated using a single sequencing platform. Both class I and class II loci were covered by HLA typing, at four-digit resolution. Typing coverage varied by locus: roughly 620-640 donors for A, B, C, DRB1 and DQB1; approximately 520 for DQA1; 600 to 610 for DPA1; roughly 450 for DPB1. About 5 DR-DQ haplotypes were handled as single units for association and clustering, since linkage in the cohort was strong. Across approximately 400 genotyped donors of the cohort, an average of roughly 200,000 unique TCR beta nucleotide sequences per donor were sequenced, and approximately 17% of those sequences were non-productive.

General findings and caveats noted by the study authors: An association between a missense DCLRE1C variant and V-gene and J-gene trimming of TCR beta chains was found in a later genetic analysis and replicated in an independent cohort. In vitro tests confirmed that a few of the cytomegalovirus-associated TCR beta chains recognize cytomegalovirus antigens. In an earlier analysis of around 600 of the donors, most TCR beta V segments appeared in productive rearrangements about 87% or about 30% of the time, broadly matching IMGT annotations. A later analysis found that HLA-associated TCR beta chains were more clonally expanded and had lower generation probabilities than equally common non-associated chains. A later analysis associated about 17,000 TCR beta sequences with specific HLA alleles at a false discovery rate of 0.05. The classifier was reported to diagnose cytomegalovirus status with high specificity and sensitivity in both the original cohort and the validation cohort. This cohort had only TCR beta chains sequenced, and the lack of alpha or paired-chain data limited which features could be detected. According to a later analysis, most CMV-associated TCR beta chains appeared to be HLA-restricted, and the HLA associations seemed to be driven largely by CMV exposure. CMV serostatus was the only immune exposure information available for the cohort. The study gave a list of around 170 TCR beta chains associated with cytomegalovirus. When HLA alleles, especially DR and DQ, strongly co-occurred, TCR associations were difficult to assign to individual alleles. Because HLA typing was unavailable for some donors at each locus, only the typed subset was used in association tests. The sequencing pipeline was judged likely to have produced a cluster of highly shared sequence variants as a technical artifact. Because counts were too low, seventeen rarely observed V segments, including chromosome 9 orphons, were left out of the earlier analysis of 587 of the donors. A further reported finding was that TCR beta sequences accurately predicted the HLA-A and HLA-B alleles for most subjects in the first cohort. In a later analysis, the rate of TCR association differed among HLA loci, with DRB1 alleles having the most associated TCRs and HLA-C alleles having the fewest. According to the authors, the approach could potentially be generalized to other disease states and immunological phenotypes. Sequencing depth was assumed to be roughly uniform across donors in the presence/absence analyses, though that assumption may not hold. Several of the top co-occurrence clusters appeared to be linked to parvovirus B19, influenza, CMV and Epstein-Barr virus, according to a later analysis. Some IMGT-functional V segments, including TRBV6-2 and TRBV6-3, could not be told apart with the 87-base-pair reads, so those segments were excluded. Most TCR sequences were observed very rarely across donors, whereas some public TCRs were present in many individuals. According to a later genetic analysis, donors in an Asian-associated ancestry cluster had fewer N-insertions in productive TCRs than the roughly 670-donor mean. Correlated functional status among segregating V segments might be attributable to linkage disequilibrium, but an unknown experimental factor could not be ruled out.

The library was built by means of the immunoSEQ multiplex PCR assay. For the multiplex PCR, a mixture combining 60 forward primers for TCR Vbeta segments and 13 reverse primers for TCR Jbeta segments was used. The CDR3 region of rearranged TCR beta genes was amplified from genomic DNA with a multiplex PCR assay. The Illumina HiSeq System was used to sequence the amplified TCR beta libraries as 87-base-pair reads. Processing in the source paper ran as follows. A later analysis counted some 80 million unique TCR beta chains across the 550 to 700 repertoires, and around 9.9 million of these chains were shared by at least two donors. Raw reads were error-corrected and collapsed into unique sequences with a nearest-neighbor algorithm that merged closely related sequences to remove PCR and sequencing errors. Alignment of CDR3 sequences to IMGT reference sequences was used to assign V, D and J gene segments. For a sequence to be retained, a match of at least six nucleotides to both a V gene segment and a J gene segment was required. Rearrangements were classified as productive when the CDR3 lacked stop codons and remained in frame with V and J, and all other rearrangements were classified as non-productive. Following IMGT convention, CDR3 was defined as the stretch from the second conserved V-encoded cysteine to the conserved J-encoded phenylalanine. In an earlier analysis of some 550 of the donors, sequences lacking an unambiguous match to a single V gene segment were excluded. An earlier analysis of a few hundred of the donors called V segments functional above 56.7% productive rearrangements and segregating when the between-donor standard deviation exceeded 5%. To diagnose cytomegalovirus status from the catalog of TCR beta chain sequences, a statistical classification framework was built. In a later analysis, TCR nucleotide sequences were compared against IMGT/GENE-DB human TR gene sequences so that V and J genes could be assigned. Using the TCRdist pipeline, a later analysis assigned CDR3 sequences along with most-parsimonious VDJ recombination scenarios. In a later analysis, every TCR beta chain was defined by the combination of its CDR3 amino acid sequence and its V-gene family, and reads without a unique V-gene family were dropped. In a later analysis, around 650 highly shared, low-generation-probability nucleotide sequences were removed to address suspected cross-contamination and a sequencing artifact. In a later analysis, a clonal expansion index for each public chain was calculated from normalized within-repertoire ranks of inferred template counts. In a later analysis, generation probabilities were computed using a VDJ recombination model fitted to out-of-frame rearrangements, and the results were checked against IGoR. In a later analysis, TCR-TCR, TCR-HLA and TCR-CMV co-occurrence was scored with hypergeometric tests, and a repertoire-size bias correction was applied to TCR pairs. To estimate false discovery rates, a later analysis permuted the HLA or CMV assignments 20 times. In a later analysis, co-occurring TCRs were grouped with DBSCAN, and TCRdist sequence similarity was added when clustering was performed within HLA-allele-positive subsets. Co-occurrence clustering excluded repertoires with fewer than 30,000 or more than 120,000 public chains, plus five with anomalous nucleotide sharing. TCRdb stores this immuneACCESS table with in-frame sequences only. Part of the clones is absent; in the studies checked, under half of the shortfall reflects unresolved V genes, and no reason is known for the rest. V, J and clone size are taken as reported in that table, and D and trimming were inferred from the DNA itself. This sample gives 95,000 to 100,000 clones in total; over 60% of them show up just once. The ten largest account for 7.5% to 9% of the sample.

Sequencing input: PBMCs. The chain is assembled from TRBV4-1 and TRBJ1-5; no D gene can be assigned with confidence. The sequence came from a female donor in good health and CMV-seronegative. The CDR3 protein sequence reads: CASSQDPRGNQPQHF. Read as DNA, the sequence is TGCGCCAGCAGCCAAGATCCCAGAGGGAATCAGCCCCAGCATTTT.